Reported below is one T cell receptor (beta chain). Its antigen is undetermined. There were healthy Caucasian individuals from Russia, aged 6 to 90, serving as donors. The source of the sample is a study of blood T cells in healthy people across ages. Background on the study: When template switching was applied, about one barcoded beta molecule was captured per two T cells. Findings of the study overall: Nothing was known about donor CMV status, and this possibly confounded expanded clonotype changes.

With a J-beta primer mix and a sample-barcoded 5' primer, a second PCR ran about 7 to 12 cycles. Every cDNA was tagged by a template-switch adaptor with 12 random nucleotides. TCRdb analysed the 5' RACE reads with MiXCR anew, one entry per CDR3 protein. The sample lists around 1,700,000 distinct CDR3 sequences, approximately 28% seen once, with approximately 7.7% in the top ten. This CDR3 is 14 amino acids long. The germline CDR1 and CDR2 sequences are DFQATT and SNEGSKA (reference sequence). V trimming: 3 bases; J trimming: 8 bases; junction bases outside the gene matches: 9. The J gene is TRBJ2-2, the V gene TRBV20-1; TRBD1 matches at 7 bases. Input material: blood. The sequence was collected from a woman under 40 in good health. CDR3 DNA: TGCAGTGCTAGGAAAGACAGGGCCGGGGGGGAGCTGTTTTTT. It yields the protein CSARKDRAGGELFF.